This T cell receptor beta chain emerged from a study of preoperative IRX-2 immunotherapy in early breast cancer. Sample treatment: preoperative locoregional IRX-2 cytokine immunotherapy. Preoperative locoregional IRX-2 cytokine immunotherapy was tested in the phase Ib source study. The V and J ends lost 6 bases and 6 bases, in that order; junction bases with no gene match: 12. The CDR3 has 17 residues. Germline CDR1 reads KGHSH; CDR2 reads LQKENI. Profiled with immunoSEQ multiplex PCR; TCRdb holds only in-frame clones, not every one. The table shows fewer than 9,500 clones, with approximately 80% occurring only once.

This sample comprised tumor tissue, obtained after IRX-2 immunotherapy. The receptor was derived from a human donor with breast cancer. The genes are TRBV18 and TRBJ1-5; 12 bases align to TRBD1. The CDR3 nucleotides read TGTGCCAGCTCCCACCGCCCCGGGACAGGGGGCCCTCAGCCCCAGCATTTT. Translation: CASSHRPGTGGPQPQHF.